The T cell receptor (beta chain) described here comes from a study of blood T cells in healthy people across ages. General study points: A greater number of naive CD4+ cells and higher diversity distinguished long-lived donors from aged donors.

Isolated per sample were at least 7 million PBMCs. About this clonotype: The antigen is undetermined.

CDR3 size: 15 residues. Germline loops: CDR1 SGHTA, CDR2 FQGNSA. The V end lost 6 bases, the J end lost 2 bases, and 14 bases lay between the germline ends. The second PCR ran about 6 to 11 cycles with a sample-barcoded 5' primer and J-beta primers. One entry per CDR3 protein, called by TCRdb with MiXCR from the 5' RACE reads. The sample lists 800,000 to 950,000 distinct CDR3 sequences; around 29% were seen once. Another study also made use of these data, one on T cells of mothers and their children. Per that study: The study sampled a few healthy Caucasian mothers and their six children. Random nucleotides (2-4) and sample barcodes were added by the M1S primer used in the second PCR.

This sequence joins TRBV7-2 and TRBJ2-1; no clear D gene. Input material: blood. This sequence was found in a woman aged 40 to 50 in good health. The CDR3 nucleotides are TGTGCCAGCAGTTCGGTCGGCAATCCCTACAATGAGCAGTTCTTC. As protein: CASSSVGNPYNEQFF.